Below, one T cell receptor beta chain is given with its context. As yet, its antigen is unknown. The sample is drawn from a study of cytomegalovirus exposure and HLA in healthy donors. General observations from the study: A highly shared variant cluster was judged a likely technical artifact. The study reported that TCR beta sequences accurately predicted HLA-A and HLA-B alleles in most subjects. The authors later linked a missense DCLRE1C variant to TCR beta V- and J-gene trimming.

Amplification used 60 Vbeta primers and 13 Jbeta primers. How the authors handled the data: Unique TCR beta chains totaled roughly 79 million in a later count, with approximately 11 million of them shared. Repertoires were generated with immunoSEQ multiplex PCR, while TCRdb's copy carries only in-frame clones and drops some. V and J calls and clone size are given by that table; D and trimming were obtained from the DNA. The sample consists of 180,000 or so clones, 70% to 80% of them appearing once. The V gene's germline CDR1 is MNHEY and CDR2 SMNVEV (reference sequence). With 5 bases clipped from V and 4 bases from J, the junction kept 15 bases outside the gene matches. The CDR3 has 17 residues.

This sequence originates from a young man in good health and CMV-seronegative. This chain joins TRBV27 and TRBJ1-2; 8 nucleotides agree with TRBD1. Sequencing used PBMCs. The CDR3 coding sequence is TGTGCCAGCAGTCCAGGACAGGGAACCAGTGTAGGCTATGGCTACACCTTC. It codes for CASSPGQGTSVGYGYTF.